This TCR beta chain was sequenced in a study of blood T cell repertoires in COVID-19. This CDR3 contains 18 residues. Germline V gives CDR1 SGHTA, CDR2 FQGNSA. V trimming: 0 bases; J trimming: 2 bases; junction bases outside the gene matches: 9. TCRdb's copy holds only in-frame clones and misses some; the assay was immunoSEQ multiplex PCR. The sample carries about 170,000 clones, over 75% recorded once. Everyone who took part was roughly 18 to 89 years old, and they came from 24 US areas. Participants' reported clinical history set cohort assignment. The receptor was derived from a human donor with acute COVID-19. The donor label of this sample is uncertain. Sequences were obtained from PBMCs or T cells enriched from blood (not recorded which). This chain joins TRBV7-2 and TRBJ2-3; 9 positions agree with TRBD1. The CDR3 region has the DNA TGTGCCAGCAGCTTAGCCGGGACAGGGTGGCCAAACACAGATACGCAGTATTTT. This codes for CASSLAGTGWPNTDTQYF.